One and the same sample provided the 30 T cell receptor beta chains below, sequenced in a study of PD-L1 blockade in urothelial cancer. The assay was immunoSEQ multiplex PCR, and TCRdb's table has in-frame clones only and misses some. The repertoire holds under 50,000 clones, with about nine tenths as singletons. This sample's time point: pretreatment peripheral blood. The source was PBMCs, collected around atezolizumab (anti-PD-L1) treatment. The receptors come from a woman aged 55-70 years with urothelial cancer.

V usage is TRBV27 and J usage is TRBJ2-1, with D possibly matching TRBD2 (5 bases). The V and J ends lost 2 bases and 0 bases respectively, with 11 bases between them. The CDR3 runs to 16 residues. Germline values: CDR1 MNHEY, CDR2 SMNVEV (reference sequence). In DNA form, the CDR3 reads TGTGCCAGCAGTTTACGTGGAGGCGGCTCCTACAATGAGCAGTTCTTC. Translated: CASSLRGGGSYNEQFF.

The CDR3 coding sequence is TGTGCCAGCAGCGGCCTGAGACCGGGACAGGGTTCCCTCTATGGCTACACCTTC. This translates into CASSGLRPGQGSLYGYTF. V is TRBV7-9 and J is TRBJ1-2, with 9 positions matching TRBD1. The CDR3 runs 18 residues. The J segment lost 4 bases and the V segment lost 5 bases, leaving 17 bases of the junction unmatched. Per the germline V gene, CDR1 is SEHNR and CDR2 is FQNEAQ (reference sequence).

This clone was seen only once. V usage is TRBV21-1 and J usage is TRBJ2-1; the table assigns TRBD2, which was not confirmed against the DNA. TRBV21-1 is a pseudogene. The CDR3 covers 17 residues. CDR3 protein: CASSKTDGDDPYNEQFF. CDR3 sequence (DNA): TGTGCCAGCAGCAAAACGGACGGGGATGATCCCTACAATGAGCAGTTCTTC.

This chain links TRBV7-9 with TRBJ1-1; unclear D gene. There are 13 residues in the CDR3. V was clipped by 0 bases and J by 8 bases, with 10 bases between them. Germline values: CDR1 SEHNR, CDR2 FQNEAQ (reference sequence). The CDR3 here is CASSLAIGGEAFF. DNA of the CDR3: TGTGCCAGCAGCTTAGCGATTGGAGGGGAAGCTTTCTTT.

As to this clone: Other DNA variants within this sample encode the same CDR3. The chain uses TRBV30 and TRBJ1-5; maybe TRBD1 (5 bases). Per the germline V gene, CDR1 is GTSNPN and CDR2 is SVGIG (reference sequence). V gave up 3 bases and J gave up 0 bases, with 12 bases separating them. This CDR3 has 15 residues. CDR3 nucleotide sequence: TGTGCCTGGAGCCGCCGGGACTTTAGCAATCAGCCCCAGCATTTT. Translation gives CAWSRRDFSNQPQHF.

This sequence joins TRBV5-1 and TRBJ2-7; TRBD2 matches 12 bases. CDR1 and CDR2 from the germline V gene are SGHRS and YFSETQ. The CDR3 contains 16 residues. J was trimmed by 3 bases and V by 4 bases; bases with no gene match: 8. DNA for the CDR3: TGCGCCAGCAGCCTGGAAGGGGGACTAGCGGGCTACGAGCAGTACTTC. Amino acid sequence: CASSLEGGLAGYEQYF.

The V call is TRBV19, the J call TRBJ2-2, with D possibly matching TRBD2 (6 bases). V dropped 3 bases and J dropped 2 bases, with 10 bases sitting between them. In germline, CDR1 is LNHDA, CDR2 SQIVND (reference sequence). CDR3 size: 15 residues. CDR3 protein: CASSIEGTNTGELFF. CDR3 nucleotide sequence: TGTGCCAGTAGTATTGAGGGGACTAACACCGGGGAGCTGTTTTTT.

This chain joins TRBV18 and TRBJ2-2; 10 bases align to TRBD2. The V gene end was trimmed by 6 bases and the J gene end by 2 bases; junction bases not matched to a gene: 3. The CDR3 is made up of 15 amino acids. Germline assignment: CDR1 KGHSH and CDR2 LQKENI. The CDR3 is CASSPSGSNTGELFF. The CDR3 region has the DNA TGTGCCAGCTCGCCTAGCGGGAGTAACACCGGGGAGCTGTTTTTT.

V gene TRBV19 combines with J gene TRBJ2-1, with 12 bases identical to TRBD2. There are 16 residues in the CDR3. Germline CDR1 LNHDA, CDR2 SQIVND (reference sequence). Germline trimming cut 3 bases from V and 2 bases from J; bases unmatched to any gene: 2. The CDR3 DNA sequence: TGTGCCAGTAGTATGCTAGCGGGAGGGCCCTACAATGAGCAGTTCTTC. It specifies CASSMLAGGPYNEQFF.

This sequence joins TRBV7-9 and TRBJ2-3, with 8 bases identical to TRBD2. This CDR3 has 15 residues. CDR1 and CDR2 from the germline V gene are SEHNR and FQNEAQ (reference sequence). The V and J ends lost 2 bases and 4 bases, in that order; junction bases with no gene match: 5. The CDR3 here is CASSLSGSRSDTQYF. The CDR3 DNA follows: TGTGCCAGCAGCTTAAGCGGGAGTAGGTCAGATACGCAGTATTTT.

The chain carries TRBV5-6 and TRBJ2-2; the match to TRBD1 covers 7 bases. The trim removed 6 bases at V and 4 bases at J, leaving 3 bases unmatched. This CDR3 contains 13 residues. Germline V gives CDR1 SGHDT, CDR2 YYEEEE. The CDR3 DNA is TGTGCCAGCACCTACAGGGGCACCGGGGAGCTGTTTTTT. Its translation: CASTYRGTGELFF.

The chain employs TRBV2 and TRBJ2-7, with unresolved D. From germline, CDR1 is SNHLY and CDR2 FYNNEI. CDR3 length equals 14 residues. Trimming stripped 2 bases from V and 2 bases from J, with 10 bases between. CDR3 in DNA: TGTGCCAGCAGTGAATCGAGCGCCGCCTACGAGCAGTACTTC. Translated: CASSESSAAYEQYF.

This clone appeared once. This sequence joins TRBV7-9 and TRBJ2-3; no definite D call. The CDR3 is 11 residues long. The V and J ends lost 6 bases and 3 bases respectively, with 4 bases between them. Germline CDR1 SEHNR, CDR2 FQNEAQ (reference sequence). In nucleotides, the CDR3 is TGTGCCAGCAGTAAAACAGATACGCAGTATTTT. Its protein is CASSKTDTQYF. Using reference TRBV7-9 and TRBJ2-3 for the parts outside the CDR3, the full variable domain is DTGVSQNPRHKITKRGQNVTFRCDPISEHNRLYWYRQTLGQGPEFLTYFQNEAQLEKSRLLSDRFSAERPKGSFSTLEIQRTEQGDSAMYLCASSKTDTQYFGPGTRLTVL.

This sequence joins TRBV5-1 and TRBJ2-3, with 12 bases fitting TRBD2. Per the germline V gene, CDR1 is SGHRS and CDR2 is YFSETQ. CDR3 length: 18 amino acids. The V segment lost 2 bases and the J segment 0 bases; nucleotides outside the gene matches: 7. The CDR3 DNA is TGCGCCAGCAGCTTCAACCCACTAGCGGGAGGCAGCACAGATACGCAGTATTTT. Amino acid sequence: CASSFNPLAGGSTDTQYF.

In the case of this clone: A read error may account for a junction end that differs from germline. The chain joins TRBV4-2 to TRBJ1-1; 9 bases agree with TRBD1. The CDR3 has 14 residues. The germline gives CDR1 LGHNA, CDR2 YNFKEQ. CDR3 nucleotide sequence: TGTGCCAGCAGCCAAAAAGCCGGGACAGGGCAAAGGGTCTTT. Protein sequence: CASSQKAGTGQRVF.

The V and J genes are TRBV19 and TRBJ2-7; no clear D. CDR1 and CDR2 from the germline V gene are LNHDA and SQIVND (reference sequence). There are 15 residues in the CDR3. V was clipped by 3 bases and J by 0 bases, with 12 bases between them. CDR3 residues: CASSIGRGSSYEQYF. The CDR3 region has the DNA TGTGCCAGTAGTATTGGTCGCGGCAGCTCCTACGAGCAGTACTTC.

This rearrangement joins TRBV27 to TRBJ1-5; 10 nucleotides agree with TRBD1. The CDR3 extends over 14 amino acids. The V segment lost 5 bases and the J segment 4 bases; nucleotides outside the gene matches: 2. Germline assignment: CDR1 MNHEY and CDR2 SMNVEV (reference sequence). The chain's CDR3 is CASSRTGGNQPQHF. CDR3 nucleotides: TGTGCCAGCAGTAGGACAGGGGGGAATCAGCCCCAGCATTTT.

V gene TRBV12-5 combines with J gene TRBJ2-5, with 7 bases identical to TRBD2. V lost 7 bases to trimming and J lost 5 bases; unmatched junction nucleotides: 25. CDR1 and CDR2 (germline): LGHNT, FRNRAP. CDR3 length: 19 amino acids. The CDR3 nucleotides read TGTGCTAGTGCCTCACCCCCCGGGCTAGCGGTATCTTATGGGGAGACCCAGTACTTC. This translates into CASASPPGLAVSYGETQYF. Based on the CDR3 plus reference TRBV12-5 and TRBJ2-5, the full variable domain is DARVTQTPRHKVTEMGQEVTMRCQPILGHNTVFWYRQTMMQGLELLAYFRNRAPLDDSGMPKDRFSAEMPDATLATLKIQPSEPRDSAVYFCASASPPGLAVSYGETQYFGPGTRLLVL.

This chain uses TRBV5-6 with TRBJ1-2; no clear D. The CDR3 consists of 14 residues. The V gene's germline CDR1 is SGHDT and CDR2 YYEEEE. Trimming took 1 base from V and 3 from J, leaving 10 bases between them. This chain's CDR3 is CASSLYLSHYGYTF. The CDR3, as DNA: TGTGCCAGCAGCTTGTATCTGAGCCACTATGGCTACACCTTC.

V gene TRBV5-1 combines with J gene TRBJ2-2, with 16 nucleotides matching TRBD2. CDR1 is SGHRS, CDR2 YFSETQ, per germline. There are 21 residues in the CDR3. V was clipped by 4 bases and J by 0 bases; unmatched bases: 12. CDR3 coding DNA: TGCGCCAGCAGCCACCCCTCACCGGGACTAGCGGGAGGGGCGAACACCGGGGAGCTGTTTTTT. Its translation is CASSHPSPGLAGGANTGELFF. The full variable domain, in which reference TRBV5-1 and TRBJ2-2 provide the parts outside the CDR3, is KAGVTQTPRYLIKTRGQQVTLSCSPISGHRSVSWYQQTPGQGLQFLFEYFSETQRNKGNFPGRFSGRQFSNSRSEMNVSTLELGDSALYLCASSHPSPGLAGGANTGELFFGEGSRLTVL.

The rearrangement links TRBV7-9 to TRBJ2-3; 11 bases are shared with TRBD2. This CDR3 has 18 amino acids. Germline lookup yields CDR1 SEHNR and CDR2 FQNEAQ (reference sequence). V shed 4 bases and J 3 bases; nucleotides not matched to a gene: 12. The CDR3 DNA reads TGTGCCAGCAGCTCCGAACAACATAGCGGGAGGGGAACAGATACGCAGTATTTT. Its protein product is CASSSEQHSGRGTDTQYF.

The chain joins TRBV7-9 to TRBJ1-2, with 7 bases that match TRBD1. With 1 base clipped from V and 0 bases from J, the junction kept 5 bases outside the gene matches. In germline, CDR1 is SEHNR, CDR2 FQNEAQ (reference sequence). CDR3 size: 16 residues. The CDR3 reads CASSLDRGQPNYGYTF. The CDR3 region has the DNA TGTGCCAGCAGCTTAGACAGGGGTCAGCCTAACTATGGCTACACCTTC.

This clone is categorized as medium-sized. The genes are TRBV7-2 and TRBJ2-7; a possible D gene is TRBD1 (5 bases). Germline values: CDR1 SGHTA, CDR2 FQGNSA. Trimming pared 2 bases from V and 3 bases from J, leaving 17 bases between. The CDR3 length is 16 residues. The CDR3 protein is CASSLSGAATNYEQYF. In nucleotides, the CDR3 is TGTGCCAGCAGCTTAAGTGGGGCCGCGACGAACTACGAGCAGTACTTC.

The J gene is TRBJ1-1, the V gene TRBV7-8; D gene unclear. Germline V lookup: CDR1 SGHVS, CDR2 FQNEAQ. The CDR3 has 14 residues. Trimming took off 4 bases at V and 0 bases at J, with 9 bases between the two ends. The CDR3 region is CASSSQILNTEAFF. As DNA, the CDR3 is TGTGCCAGCAGCTCACAGATCCTGAACACTGAAGCTTTCTTT.

The chain links TRBV18 to TRBJ1-2; 10 bases line up with TRBD1. The CDR3 sequence is 18 residues long. Germline lookup yields CDR1 KGHSH and CDR2 LQKENI. V shed 0 bases, J shed 6 bases, and the junction held 13 bases outside the gene matches. CDR3 region: CASSPPRDRGYDGHGYTF. For the CDR3, the DNA is TGTGCCAGCTCACCACCCAGGGACAGGGGCTACGATGGCCATGGCTACACCTTC. Full variable domain (outside the CDR3, taken from reference TRBV18 and TRBJ1-2): NAGVMQNPRHLVRRRGQEARLRCSPMKGHSHVYWYRQLPEEGLKFMVYLQKENIIDESGMPKERFSAEFPKEGPSILRIQQVVRGDSAAYFCASSPPRDRGYDGHGYTFGSGTRLTVV.

This rearrangement joins TRBV5-4 to TRBJ1-2, with 9 nucleotides matching TRBD1. CDR3 length equals 17 residues. Germline assignment: CDR1 SGHNT and CDR2 YYREEE (reference sequence). V was pared by 4 bases and J by 1 base, with 11 bases of the junction left unmatched. The CDR3 nucleotides read TGTGCCAGCAGCGTCGTACAGGGGGCCTTTAATAACTATGGCTACACCTTC. It encodes CASSVVQGAFNNYGYTF.

The chain has TRBV7-9 and TRBJ2-5; D may be TRBD2 (6 bases). The CDR3 contains 15 residues. CDR1 SEHNR and CDR2 FQNEAQ come from the germline V gene (reference sequence). V lost 5 bases, J lost 2 bases, and 15 bases lay in between. Here the CDR3 DNA reads TGTGCCAGCAGCGTAGAACTAGCAGTTCAAGAGACCCAGTACTTC. This gives the protein CASSVELAVQETQYF.

In this sample, this clone turned up a few times. The genes are TRBV27 and TRBJ2-5, with TRBD2 matching over 13 bases. The CDR3 totals 18 residues. Trimming cost V 5 bases and J 5 bases; bases outside gene matches: 14. Germline V gene sequence: CDR1 MNHEY, CDR2 SMNVEV (reference sequence). The CDR3 coding sequence is TGTGCCAGCAGTACATACGGACTAGCGGGAGTTTTGGGGGAGACCCAGTACTTC. This translates into CASSTYGLAGVLGETQYF.

This clone was detected once. The rearrangement uses TRBV5-1 and TRBJ2-7; 15 positions agree with TRBD2. The CDR3 contains 16 residues. In germline, CDR1 is SGHRS, CDR2 YFSETQ. The V and J ends lost 0 bases and 6 bases, in that order; junction bases with no gene match: 4. This chain's CDR3 is CASSLGTSGRAGEQYF. The CDR3 bases are TGCGCCAGCAGCTTGGGGACTAGCGGGAGGGCCGGCGAGCAGTACTTC. Complete variable domain (other parts from reference TRBV5-1 and TRBJ2-7): KAGVTQTPRYLIKTRGQQVTLSCSPISGHRSVSWYQQTPGQGLQFLFEYFSETQRNKGNFPGRFSGRQFSNSRSEMNVSTLELGDSALYLCASSLGTSGRAGEQYFGPGTRLTVT.

This clone was found a few times. V usage is TRBV13 and J usage is TRBJ1-2; the match to TRBD1 covers 8 bases. The CDR3 has 13 amino acids. V lost 5 bases and J lost 5; bases outside the gene matches: 4. Germline V gene data show CDR1 as PRHDT and CDR2 as FYEKMQ (reference sequence). In DNA form, the CDR3 reads TGTGCCAGCAGCCCAGGGACAGGATATGGCTACACCTTC. It yields the protein CASSPGTGYGYTF.